This TCR beta chain is drawn from a study of shared clonotypes between healthy human individuals. The study, taken as a whole, reports: Generally, estimated richness proved larger in naive subsets than it did in memory subsets. Generation probability values for non-shared clonotypes were lower than those for clonotypes shared by all four donors. Sharing across a handful of donors was seen in 4.5% to 5.5% of naive CD4 clonotypes.

Only in-frame clones appear in the TCRdb table, and some are missing; sequencing was by immunoSEQ multiplex PCR. The sample lists over a million clones, approximately 96% occurring once. Germline V gene lookup returns CDR1 SGHDT and CDR2 YYEEEE. After removal of 4 bases from V and 0 bases from J, the junction contained 12 bases not matched to a gene. The CDR3 is 18 amino acids. Worth noting for this clone: Antigen specificity is unknown.

Sequenced material: naive CD4+ T cells sorted from blood. The subset was: CD45RA+ positively selected. The source is a man aged 25 to 45 in good health. This chain connects TRBV5-6 to TRBJ2-3, with 9 bases that match TRBD1. The CDR3 sequence: CASSLPTGGFISTDTQYF. The DNA of the CDR3 is TGTGCCAGCAGCCTCCCGACAGGGGGTTTCATTAGCACAGATACGCAGTATTTT.